The rows below give T cell receptor beta chains drawn from one sample of a study of cytomegalovirus exposure and HLA in healthy donors. The repertoire was sequenced with immunoSEQ multiplex PCR; TCRdb's copy has only in-frame clones and lacks some. The table shows some 100,000 clones, with approximately 71% occurring only once. The sample comprised PBMCs. The source of these receptors is a woman aged 18-35 years in good health and CMV-seropositive. Both conserved end residues are trimmed from each CDR3. For some rows the clone size is stated as once, few or many, or as a class when expanded; others skip it.

TRBV19 - ASSTKVAGGLTPLH
TRBV5-1 - ASSFGTNYEQY
TRBV7-6 - ASSEASGGSEQY
TRBV7-2 - ASSLASGRAEY
TRBV7-2 - ASSFDRGWQETQY
TRBV27 - ASSLSGLDTYEQY
TRBV7-9 - ASSPRSGTAYEQY
TRBV6-6 - ASHPTGGIYNEQF
TRBV4-2 - ASSQDPSGVANTGELF
TRBV5-8 - ASSYRDRSNYGYT
TRBV7-3 - ASSLTLPSGGVF
TRBV19 - ASSMSSGSTDTQY
TRBV6-1 few ASSPLTLGTDTQY
TRBV7-3 - ASSSQRSGEQY
TRBV11-2 - ASSHRNEQF
TRBV7-2 - ASSLAANTEAF
TRBV5-4 once ASTGRAANTGELF
TRBV28 - ASSSPGGLNEKLF
TRBV10-1 few ASSVPHGGAPGTEAF